This TCR beta chain was profiled in a study of radiotherapy plus CTLA-4 blockade in lung cancer. Using immunoSEQ multiplex PCR, the repertoire was profiled, and TCRdb retains in-frame clones only, with some absent. The sample has about 43,000 clones; about two thirds are singletons. This clone showed up just once. Its specificity is unknown. Looked up from germline, CDR1 is MNHNY and CDR2 is SVGAGI (reference sequence). Trimming stripped 10 bases from V and 4 bases from J, with 13 bases between. The CDR3 is 12 amino acids. General study results and limits: Subsequent to radiotherapy plus ipilimumab, tumor-derived TCR clones underwent expansion in blood.

The source is a human donor with non-small cell lung cancer who had a partial response to radiotherapy plus ipilimumab. V usage is TRBV6-6 and J usage is TRBJ2-5; the D gene is possibly TRBD2 (6 bases). This material consisted of peripheral blood, taken from a patient treated with radiotherapy plus ipilimumab. The CDR3 nucleotides are TGTGCCACCAGCGGGTTGGGAGAGACCCAGTACTTC. Translated: CATSGLGETQYF.